These 8 T cell receptor beta chains were all obtained from the same sample, sequenced in a study of spatial heterogeneity in lung cancer. Study findings and constraints: Tracking of tumor mutation counts was seen in expanded intratumoral alpha and beta TCR counts.

These receptors have no identified antigens. Time point defined: sample taken at primary tumor resection. TCRdb independently ran MiXCR on the 5' RACE reads; one entry per CDR3 protein. Among about 1,500 distinct CDR3 sequences, about 7% were seen once, and the ten largest hold approximately 10%. The starting material was lung tumor tissue, obtained at surgery. These receptors were taken from a female donor with early-stage non-small cell lung cancer.

By frequency in the sample, this clonotype is medium-sized. The chain couples TRBV7-8 to TRBJ2-7; 11 bases align to TRBD2. The length of the CDR3 is 15 residues. Losses at the gene ends were 3 bases for V and 3 bases for J; bases not matched to a gene: 4. Germline V gene lookup returns CDR1 SGHVS and CDR2 FQNEAQ. CDR3: CASSFGTSGNYEQYF. CDR3 DNA: TGTGCCAGCAGCTTTGGGACTAGCGGCAACTACGAGCAGTACTTC.

The chain has TRBV3-1 and TRBJ2-7; possible D gene TRBD1, 5 bases. The CDR3 has 16 amino acids. CDR1 and CDR2 (germline): LGHDT, YNNKEL (reference sequence). V was trimmed by 0 bases and J by 1 base, leaving 13 bases between them. The CDR3 loop is CASSQDQGQKSYEQYF. The DNA of the CDR3 is TGTGCCAGCAGCCAAGATCAGGGCCAAAAGTCCTACGAGCAGTACTTC.

In this sample, this clonotype is medium-sized. The chain combines TRBV2 with TRBJ2-7, with 11 bases lining up with TRBD2. This CDR3 region has 14 residues. Trimming took 8 bases from V and 2 from J; bases not matched to a gene: 5. CDR1 is SNHLY and CDR2 is FYNNEI in the germline V gene. CDR3 amino acids: CASGRLAGTYEQYF. CDR3 in DNA: TGTGCCAGCGGAAGACTAGCGGGAACCTACGAGCAGTACTTC.

V gene TRBV3-1 combines with J gene TRBJ1-2; D is unclear. V was pared by 5 bases and J by 6 bases, with 10 bases between. The CDR3 loop spans 12 amino acids. Germline V lookup: CDR1 LGHDT, CDR2 YNNKEL (reference sequence). This chain's CDR3 is CASSSPMHGYTF. CDR3 nucleotide sequence: TGTGCCAGCAGCTCCCCGATGCATGGCTACACCTTC. The variable domain in full, with the rest retrieved from reference TRBV3-1 and TRBJ1-2, is DTAVSQTPKYLVTQMGNDKSIKCEQNLGHDTMYWYKQDSKKFLKIMFSYNNKELIINETVPNRFSPKSPDKAHLNLHINSLELGDSAVYFCASSSPMHGYTFGSGTRLTVV.

This clonotype is large within its sample. The chain joins TRBV5-1 to TRBJ2-7, with TRBD1 identical over 7 bases. The ends lost 0 bases at V and 5 bases at J; junction bases unmatched: 5. Germline V lookup: CDR1 SGHRS, CDR2 YFSETQ. The CDR3 has 14 residues. As DNA, the CDR3 is TGCGCCAGCAGCTTGGGGACAGGCCGGGACGAGCAGTACTTC. Protein sequence: CASSLGTGRDEQYF.

This clonotype is termed medium-sized. The V and J genes are TRBV18 and TRBJ1-2; D not certain. Germline-derived CDR1 and CDR2 are KGHSH and LQKENI. The CDR3 has 15 residues. Trimming took 1 base from V and 6 from J, leaving 15 bases between them. The CDR3 region has the DNA TGTGCCAGCTCACCACTTCCGGAGGCTAAGGATGGCTACACCTTC. This encodes CASSPLPEAKDGYTF.

In this sample, this clonotype turned up a few times. The chain combines TRBV28 with TRBJ2-2; maybe TRBD1 (5 bases). The CDR3 consists of 14 residues. The germline CDR1 and CDR2 sequences are MDHEN and SYDVKM. V was trimmed by 8 bases and J by 0 bases, leaving 10 bases between them. The CDR3 spells CASRRGPNTGELFF. CDR3 sequence (DNA): TGTGCCAGCCGAAGGGGCCCGAACACCGGGGAGCTGTTTTTT.

This clonotype is labeled large. The CDR3 is CASGGTGELFF. The CDR3 DNA reads TGTGCCAGCGGCGGCACCGGGGAGCTGTTTTTT. V usage is TRBV24-1 and J usage is TRBJ2-2, with D hard to call. This CDR3 comprises 11 residues. The V end lost 11 bases, the J end lost 4 bases, and 7 bases lay between the germline ends. Germline CDR1 is KGHDR and CDR2 is SFDVKD.